The TCR beta chain under discussion was sequenced for a study of control samples from healthy donors and cancer patients. TCRdb's copy holds only in-frame clones and misses some; the assay was immunoSEQ multiplex PCR. The data show about 160,000 clones, with over 85% seen just once and around 12% held by the top ten. Germline-derived CDR1 and CDR2 are SGHTA and FQGNSA. CDR3 length: 13 amino acids. V gave up 5 bases and J gave up 7 bases, with 14 bases separating them. Sequencing was performed on blood. The rearrangement joins TRBV7-2 to TRBJ1-1; D perhaps matches TRBD1 (5 bases). This clonotype originated in a man aged 30 to 39 in good health. The CDR3: CASSPDRDGEAFF. The CDR3 nucleotides read TGTGCCAGCAGCCCCGACCGGGACGGTGAAGCTTTCTTT.